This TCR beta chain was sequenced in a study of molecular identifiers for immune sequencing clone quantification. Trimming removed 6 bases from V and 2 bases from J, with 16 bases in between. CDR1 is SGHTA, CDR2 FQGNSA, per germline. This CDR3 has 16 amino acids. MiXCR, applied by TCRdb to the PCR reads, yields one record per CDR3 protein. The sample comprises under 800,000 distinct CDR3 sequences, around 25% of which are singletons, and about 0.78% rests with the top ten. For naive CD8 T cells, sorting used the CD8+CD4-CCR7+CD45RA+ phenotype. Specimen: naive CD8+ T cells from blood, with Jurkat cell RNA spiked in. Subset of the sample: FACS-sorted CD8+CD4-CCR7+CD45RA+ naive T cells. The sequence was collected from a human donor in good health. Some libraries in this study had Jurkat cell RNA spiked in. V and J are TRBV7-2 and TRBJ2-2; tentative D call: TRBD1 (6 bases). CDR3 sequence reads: CASSLPRDTNTGELFF. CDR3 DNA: TGTGCCAGCAGTCTACCCCGGGACACAAACACCGGGGAGCTGTTTTTT.